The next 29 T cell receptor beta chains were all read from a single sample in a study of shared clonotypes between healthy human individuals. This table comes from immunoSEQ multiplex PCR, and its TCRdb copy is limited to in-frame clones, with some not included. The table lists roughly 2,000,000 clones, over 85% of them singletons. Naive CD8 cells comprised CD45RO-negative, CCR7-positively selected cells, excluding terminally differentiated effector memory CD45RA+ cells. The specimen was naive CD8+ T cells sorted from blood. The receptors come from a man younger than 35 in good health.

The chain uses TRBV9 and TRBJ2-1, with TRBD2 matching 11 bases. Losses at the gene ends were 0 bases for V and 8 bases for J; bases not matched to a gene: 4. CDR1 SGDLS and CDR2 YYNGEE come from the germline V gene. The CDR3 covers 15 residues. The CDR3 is CASSVVGSGRDEQFF. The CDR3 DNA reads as TGTGCCAGCAGCGTAGTAGGTAGCGGGAGGGATGAGCAGTTCTTC. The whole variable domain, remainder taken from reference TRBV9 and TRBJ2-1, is DSGVTQTPKHLITATGQRVTLRCSPRSGDLSVYWYQQSLDQGLQFLIQYYNGEERAKGNILERFSAQQFPDLHSELNLSSLELGDSALYFCASSVVGSGRDEQFFGPGTRLTVL.

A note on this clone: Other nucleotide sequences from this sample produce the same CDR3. The CDR3 DNA reads TGTGCCAGCAGCTTTGGCACAGGGGGGTTCTACGAGCAGTACTTC. It translates to CASSFGTGGFYEQYF. V is TRBV11-2 and J is TRBJ2-7; 8 bases agree with TRBD1. The germline gives CDR1 SGHAT, CDR2 FQNNGV. J gave up 3 bases and V 3 bases, and 7 bases lay outside the gene matches. This CDR3 spans 15 amino acids.

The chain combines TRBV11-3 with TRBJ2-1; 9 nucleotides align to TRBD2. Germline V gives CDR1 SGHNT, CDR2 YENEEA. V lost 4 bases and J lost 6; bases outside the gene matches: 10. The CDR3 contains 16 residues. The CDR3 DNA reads TGTGCCAGCAGCTCCCCCTTGGCGGGAGGGGGCAATGAGCAGTTCTTC. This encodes CASSSPLAGGGNEQFF.

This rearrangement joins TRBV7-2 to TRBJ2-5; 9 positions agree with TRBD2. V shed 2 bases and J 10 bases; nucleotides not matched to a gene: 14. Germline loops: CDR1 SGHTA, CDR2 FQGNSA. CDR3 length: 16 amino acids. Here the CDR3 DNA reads TGTGCCAGCAGCTTACTTCTAGCGGGGCCAAACGGGGACCAGTACTTC. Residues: CASSLLLAGPNGDQYF. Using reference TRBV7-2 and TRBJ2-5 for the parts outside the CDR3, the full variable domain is GAGVSQSPSNKVTEKGKDVELRCDPISGHTALYWYRQSLGQGLEFLIYFQGNSAPDKSGLPSDRFSAERTGGSVSTLTIQRTQQEDSAVYLCASSLLLAGPNGDQYFGPGTRLLVL.

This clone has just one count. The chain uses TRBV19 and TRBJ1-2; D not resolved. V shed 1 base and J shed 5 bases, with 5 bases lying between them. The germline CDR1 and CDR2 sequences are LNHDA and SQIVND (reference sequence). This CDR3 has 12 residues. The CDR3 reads CASSIAEYGYTF. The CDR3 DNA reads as TGTGCCAGTAGTATAGCAGAATATGGCTACACCTTC.

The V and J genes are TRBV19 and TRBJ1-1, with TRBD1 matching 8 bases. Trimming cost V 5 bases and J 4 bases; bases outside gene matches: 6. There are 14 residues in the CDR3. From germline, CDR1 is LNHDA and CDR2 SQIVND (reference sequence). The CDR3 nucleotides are TGTGCCAGTAGTCACAGGGGGATTAGCACTGAAGCTTTCTTT. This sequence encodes CASSHRGISTEAFF.

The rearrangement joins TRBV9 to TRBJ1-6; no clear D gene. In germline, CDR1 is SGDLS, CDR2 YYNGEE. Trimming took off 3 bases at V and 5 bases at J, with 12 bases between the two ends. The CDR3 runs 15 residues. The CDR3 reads CASSERGVNNSPLHF. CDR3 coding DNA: TGTGCCAGCAGCGAGAGAGGAGTAAATAATTCACCCCTCCACTTT.

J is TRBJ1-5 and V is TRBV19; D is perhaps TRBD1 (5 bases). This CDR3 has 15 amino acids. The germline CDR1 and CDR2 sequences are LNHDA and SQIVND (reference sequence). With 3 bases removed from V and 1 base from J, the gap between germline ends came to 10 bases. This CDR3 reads CASSIPGLSNQPQHF. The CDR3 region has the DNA TGTGCCAGTAGTATCCCAGGGCTCAGCAATCAGCCCCAGCATTTT.

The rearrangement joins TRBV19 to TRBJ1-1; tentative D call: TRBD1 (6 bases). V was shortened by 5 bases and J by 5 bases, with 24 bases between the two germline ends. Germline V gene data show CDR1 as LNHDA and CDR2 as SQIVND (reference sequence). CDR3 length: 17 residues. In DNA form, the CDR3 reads TGTGCCAGTAGTCCTCAGGGGTTGGGGTGGATCTTTACTGAAGCTTTCTTT. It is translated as CASSPQGLGWIFTEAFF.

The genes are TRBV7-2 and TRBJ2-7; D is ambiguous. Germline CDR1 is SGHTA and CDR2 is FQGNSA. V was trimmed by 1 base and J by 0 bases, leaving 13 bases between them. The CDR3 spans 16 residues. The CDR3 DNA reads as TGTGCCAGCAGCTTAGATTTATCCATGAGCTCCTACGAGCAGTACTTC. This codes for CASSLDLSMSSYEQYF.

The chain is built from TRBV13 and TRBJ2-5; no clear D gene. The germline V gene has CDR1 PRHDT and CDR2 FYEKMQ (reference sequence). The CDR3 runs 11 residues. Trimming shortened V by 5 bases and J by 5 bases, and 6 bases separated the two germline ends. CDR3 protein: CASSHSETQYF. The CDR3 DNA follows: TGTGCCAGCAGCCACTCCGAGACCCAGTACTTC.

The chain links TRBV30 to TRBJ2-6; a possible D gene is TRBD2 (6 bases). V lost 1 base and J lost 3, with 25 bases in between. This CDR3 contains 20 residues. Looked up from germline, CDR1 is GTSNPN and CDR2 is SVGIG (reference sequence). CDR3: CAWSGLTRRGSKGGANVLTF. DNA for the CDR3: TGTGCCTGGAGTGGGCTCACTCGTCGGGGGTCAAAAGGTGGGGCCAACGTCCTGACTTTC.

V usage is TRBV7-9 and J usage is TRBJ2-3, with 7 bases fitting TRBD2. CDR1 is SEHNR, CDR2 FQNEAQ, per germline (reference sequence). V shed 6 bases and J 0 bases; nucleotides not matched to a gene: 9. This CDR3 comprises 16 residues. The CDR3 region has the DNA TGTGCCAGCAGGACCCGAGCGGGGTCTAGCACAGATACGCAGTATTTT. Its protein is CASRTRAGSSTDTQYF.

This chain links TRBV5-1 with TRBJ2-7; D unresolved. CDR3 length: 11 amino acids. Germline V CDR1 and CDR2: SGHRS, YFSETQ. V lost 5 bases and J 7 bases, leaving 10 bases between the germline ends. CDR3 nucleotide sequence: TGCGCCAGCAGTCCCTTGGGAGAGCAGTACTTC. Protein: CASSPLGEQYF.

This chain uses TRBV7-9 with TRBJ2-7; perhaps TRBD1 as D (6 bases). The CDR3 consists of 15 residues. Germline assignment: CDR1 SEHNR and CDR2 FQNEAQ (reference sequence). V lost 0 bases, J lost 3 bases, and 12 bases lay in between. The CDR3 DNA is TGTGCCAGCAGCTTAGCTCAGGGACAAATCTACGAGCAGTACTTC. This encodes CASSLAQGQIYEQYF. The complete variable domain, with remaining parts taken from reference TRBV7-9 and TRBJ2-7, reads DTGVSQNPRHKITKRGQNVTFRCDPISEHNRLYWYRQTLGQGPEFLTYFQNEAQLEKSRLLSDRFSAERPKGSFSTLEIQRTEQGDSAMYLCASSLAQGQIYEQYFGPGTRLTVT.

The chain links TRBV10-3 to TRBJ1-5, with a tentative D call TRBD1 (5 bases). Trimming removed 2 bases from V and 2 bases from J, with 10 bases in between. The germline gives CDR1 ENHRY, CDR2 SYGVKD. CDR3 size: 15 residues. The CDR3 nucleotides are TGTGCCATCAGTGAGATCGGGACGGGCAATCAGCCCCAGCATTTT. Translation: CAISEIGTGNQPQHF.

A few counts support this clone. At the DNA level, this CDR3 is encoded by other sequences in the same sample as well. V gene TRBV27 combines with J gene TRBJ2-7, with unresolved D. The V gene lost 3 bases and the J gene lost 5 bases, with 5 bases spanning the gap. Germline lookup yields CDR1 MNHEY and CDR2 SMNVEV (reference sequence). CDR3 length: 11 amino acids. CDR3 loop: CASSFGHEQYF. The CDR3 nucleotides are TGTGCCAGCAGTTTCGGGCACGAGCAGTACTTC.

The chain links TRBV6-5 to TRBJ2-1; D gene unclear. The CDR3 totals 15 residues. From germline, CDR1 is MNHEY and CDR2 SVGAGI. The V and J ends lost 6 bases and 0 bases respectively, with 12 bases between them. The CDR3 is CASSTLPYSYNEQFF. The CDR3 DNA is TGTGCCAGCAGCACTCTACCCTACTCCTACAATGAGCAGTTCTTC.

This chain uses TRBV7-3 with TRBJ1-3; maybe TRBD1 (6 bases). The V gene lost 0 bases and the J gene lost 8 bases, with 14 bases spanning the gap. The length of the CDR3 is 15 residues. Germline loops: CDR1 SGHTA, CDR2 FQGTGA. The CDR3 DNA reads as TGTGCCAGCAGCTTAACAGGGCTCAGGGGTGACACCATATATTTT. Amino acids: CASSLTGLRGDTIYF. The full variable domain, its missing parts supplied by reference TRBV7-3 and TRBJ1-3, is GAGVSQTPSNKVTEKGKYVELRCDPISGHTALYWYRQSLGQGPEFLIYFQGTGAADDSGLPNDRFFAVRPEGSVSTLKIQRTERGDSAVYLCASSLTGLRGDTIYFGEGSWLTVV.

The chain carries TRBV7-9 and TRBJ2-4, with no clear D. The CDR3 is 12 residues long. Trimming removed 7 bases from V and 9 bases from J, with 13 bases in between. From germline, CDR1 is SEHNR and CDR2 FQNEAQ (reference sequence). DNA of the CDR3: TGTGCCAGCATCAGCGAGTCGGGCATTCAGTACTTC. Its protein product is CASISESGIQYF. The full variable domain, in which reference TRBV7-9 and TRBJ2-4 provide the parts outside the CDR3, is DTGVSQNPRHKITKRGQNVTFRCDPISEHNRLYWYRQTLGQGPEFLTYFQNEAQLEKSRLLSDRFSAERPKGSFSTLEIQRTEQGDSAMYLCASISESGIQYFGAGTRLSVL.

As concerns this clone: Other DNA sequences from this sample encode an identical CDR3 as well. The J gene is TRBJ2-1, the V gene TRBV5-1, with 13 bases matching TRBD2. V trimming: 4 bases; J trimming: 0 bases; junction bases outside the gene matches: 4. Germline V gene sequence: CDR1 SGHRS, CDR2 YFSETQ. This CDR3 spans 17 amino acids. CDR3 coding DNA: TGCGCCAGCAGCCCGGGACTAGCGGGGAGCTCCTACAATGAGCAGTTCTTC. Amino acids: CASSPGLAGSSYNEQFF.

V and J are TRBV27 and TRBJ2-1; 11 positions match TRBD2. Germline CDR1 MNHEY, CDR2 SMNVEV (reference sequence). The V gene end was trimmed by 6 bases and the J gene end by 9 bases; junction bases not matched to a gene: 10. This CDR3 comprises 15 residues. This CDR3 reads CASRPGLAASSEQFF. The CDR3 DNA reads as TGTGCCAGCAGACCGGGACTAGCGGCTTCCAGTGAGCAGTTCTTC.

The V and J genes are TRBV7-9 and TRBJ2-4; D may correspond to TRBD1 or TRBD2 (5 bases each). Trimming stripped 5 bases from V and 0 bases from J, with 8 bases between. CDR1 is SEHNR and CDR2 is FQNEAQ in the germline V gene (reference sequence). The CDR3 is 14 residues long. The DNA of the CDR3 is TGTGCCAGCAGCCGAGGGGTAGCCAAAAACATTCAGTACTTC. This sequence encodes CASSRGVAKNIQYF.

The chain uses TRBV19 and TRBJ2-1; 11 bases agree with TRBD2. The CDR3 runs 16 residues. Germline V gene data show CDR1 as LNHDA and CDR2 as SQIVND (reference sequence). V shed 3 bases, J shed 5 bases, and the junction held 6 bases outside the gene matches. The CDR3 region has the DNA TGTGCCAGTAGTATTGGGTGGGGACTAGCGGACAATGAGCAGTTCTTC. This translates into CASSIGWGLADNEQFF.

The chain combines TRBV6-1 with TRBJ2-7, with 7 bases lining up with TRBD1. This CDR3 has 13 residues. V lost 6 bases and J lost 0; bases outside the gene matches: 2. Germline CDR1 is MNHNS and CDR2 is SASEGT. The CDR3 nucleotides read TGTGCCAGCAGATGGGACAGCTCCTACGAGCAGTACTTC. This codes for CASRWDSSYEQYF.

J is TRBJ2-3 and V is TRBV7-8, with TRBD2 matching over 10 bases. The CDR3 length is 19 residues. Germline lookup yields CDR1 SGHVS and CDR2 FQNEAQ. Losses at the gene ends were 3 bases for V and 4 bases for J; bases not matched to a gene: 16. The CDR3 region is CASSFRLAGDQGLSDTQYF. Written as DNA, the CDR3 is TGTGCCAGCAGCTTTCGTCTAGCGGGAGATCAGGGTCTCTCAGATACGCAGTATTTT.

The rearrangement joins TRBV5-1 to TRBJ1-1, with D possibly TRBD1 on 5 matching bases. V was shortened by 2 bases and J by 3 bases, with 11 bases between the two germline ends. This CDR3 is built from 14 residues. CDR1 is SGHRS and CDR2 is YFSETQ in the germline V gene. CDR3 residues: CASSLTTVDTEAFF. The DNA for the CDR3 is TGCGCCAGCAGCTTAACGACAGTGGACACTGAAGCTTTCTTT.

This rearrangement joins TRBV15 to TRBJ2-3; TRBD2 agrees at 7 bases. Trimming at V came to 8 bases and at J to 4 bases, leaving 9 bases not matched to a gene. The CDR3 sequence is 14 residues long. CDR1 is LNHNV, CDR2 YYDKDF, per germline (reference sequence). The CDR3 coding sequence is TGTGCCACCGGAGGAGGGAGGGTGGCAGATACGCAGTATTTT. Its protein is CATGGGRVADTQYF.

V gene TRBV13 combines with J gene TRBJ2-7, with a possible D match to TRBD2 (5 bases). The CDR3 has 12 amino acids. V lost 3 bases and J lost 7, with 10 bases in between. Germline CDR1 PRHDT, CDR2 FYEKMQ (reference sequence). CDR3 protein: CASSFGSGEQYF. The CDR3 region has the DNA TGTGCCAGCAGCTTCGGATCGGGGGAGCAGTACTTC.